This TCR beta chain was sequenced in a study of T-cell reconstitution after alpha-beta-depleted transplantation in children. This clonotype was recorded many times. Construction of the TCRbeta library involved unique molecular identifiers. MiXCR, run by TCRdb on the PCR reads, gives a single entry per CDR3 protein. The sample consists of 420,000 or so distinct CDR3 sequences, about a tenth of them appearing once. The germline V gene has CDR1 LGHNA and CDR2 YNFKEQ. V gave up 0 bases and J gave up 2 bases, with 16 bases separating them. This CDR3 is 17 amino acids long. Sequenced material: PBMCs from the stem cell graft donor, taken from the stem cell graft. J is TRBJ1-1 and V is TRBV4-2; D perhaps matches TRBD1 (5 bases). This TCR was recovered from a human donor who donated a stem cell graft to a child with acute myeloid leukemia. The CDR3 region has the DNA TGTGCCAGCAGCCAAGATATAGGAGGGGCGTTAAACACTGAAGCTTTCTTT. It codes for CASSQDIGGALNTEAFF.